The 22 T cell receptor beta chains below were found in one sample sequenced in a study of long-term antiretroviral therapy in people with HIV. Version v3.0 of the immunoSEQ assay ran at survey level. Measured with immunoSEQ multiplex PCR; TCRdb has only the in-frame clones, and not every one. The sample yields tens of thousands of clones, about 88% seen once. This specimen was unsorted PBMCs, taken 0.6 years after starting antiretroviral therapy. The receptors were gathered from a man between 60 and 70 years old with HIV.

V and J are TRBV7-2 and TRBJ1-2; no definite D call. V lost 5 bases and J lost 8, with 15 bases in between. The CDR3 sequence is 13 residues long. Germline CDR1 SGHTA, CDR2 FQGNSA. The CDR3 nucleotides are TGTGCCAGCAGCCTCAGCGGTTTATACGGCTACACCTTC. Translating it yields CASSLSGLYGYTF.

V usage is TRBV30 and J usage is TRBJ1-1; 11 bases align to TRBD1. The germline V gene encodes CDR1 GTSNPN and CDR2 SVGIG (reference sequence). V was pared by 2 bases and J by 3 bases, with 8 bases of the junction left unmatched. CDR3 size: 16 residues. The CDR3 is CAWSPWDRGTDTEAFF. The CDR3 DNA follows: TGTGCCTGGAGTCCGTGGGACAGGGGGACGGACACTGAAGCTTTCTTT.

A single count supports this clone. The chain combines TRBV15 with TRBJ2-1; D perhaps matches TRBD1 (6 bases). The CDR3 has 15 amino acids. Trimming took off 5 bases at V and 3 bases at J, with 14 bases between the two ends. Per germline, CDR1 LNHNV and CDR2 YYDKDF (reference sequence). Here the CDR3 reads CATSRQASFYNEQFF. The CDR3 coding sequence is TGTGCCACCAGCCGACAGGCTAGCTTCTACAATGAGCAGTTCTTC.

The CDR3 region is CASSIETGLYEQYF. Here the CDR3 DNA reads TGTGCCAGCAGTATTGAGACAGGGTTGTACGAGCAGTACTTC. This rearrangement joins TRBV6-5 to TRBJ2-7; 7 nucleotides line up with TRBD1. Germline assignment: CDR1 MNHEY and CDR2 SVGAGI. The CDR3 has 14 amino acids. V gave up 5 bases and J gave up 4 bases; unmatched junction bases: 8.

The chain combines TRBV5-4 with TRBJ2-5; TRBD2 matches at 12 bases. Germline values: CDR1 SGHNT, CDR2 YYREEE (reference sequence). The CDR3 spans 17 residues. V was clipped by 3 bases and J by 5 bases; unmatched bases: 11. The CDR3 region is CASSSKTSGGLTETQYF. Here the CDR3 DNA reads TGTGCCAGCAGCTCCAAGACTAGCGGGGGTTTAACGGAGACCCAGTACTTC.

The chain has TRBV19 and TRBJ2-7; D might be TRBD2 (7 bases). Between the trimmed V and J ends, which lost 6 bases and 3 bases, there was a span of 18 bases. The CDR3 extends over 15 amino acids. The germline V gene has CDR1 LNHDA and CDR2 SQIVND (reference sequence). CDR3 DNA: TGTGCCAGTAGCCCGGGGGCAGGGAGGGACTACGAGCAGTACTTC. Its translation: CASSPGAGRDYEQYF.

The V call is TRBV6-5, the J call TRBJ2-7; 7 positions agree with TRBD2. V lost 10 bases, J lost 1 base, and 7 bases stayed unmatched. This CDR3 contains 13 residues. Per germline, CDR1 MNHEY and CDR2 SVGAGI. The CDR3: CATRPSGSYEQYF. The CDR3 region has the DNA TGTGCCACCCGCCCTAGCGGATCCTACGAGCAGTACTTC.

This clone was seen a few times. The chain employs TRBV4-2 and TRBJ1-2; possibly TRBD1 for D (6 bases). Trimming took off 3 bases at V and 8 bases at J, with 34 bases between the two ends. Germline lookup yields CDR1 LGHNA and CDR2 YNFKEQ. The CDR3 runs to 20 residues. The CDR3 sequence is CASSQDQAFTDSGKLWGYTF. CDR3 DNA sequence: TGTGCCAGCAGCCAGGATCAGGCTTTTACGGACAGCGGAAAGTTATGGGGCTACACCTTC.

This clone was recorded once. The gene calls are TRBV9 and TRBJ2-7, with 8 bases that match TRBD2. Germline values: CDR1 SGDLS, CDR2 YYNGEE. V lost 4 bases and J lost 2; bases outside the gene matches: 11. This CDR3 contains 16 residues. The CDR3 nucleotides read TGTGCCAGCAGCATAGACCGGGGCGGGGGGACCTACGAGCAGTACTTC. Translation gives CASSIDRGGGTYEQYF.

CDR3 amino acids: CASSLGIGTDTQYF. The CDR3 DNA reads TGTGCCAGCAGCTTGGGGATAGGCACAGATACGCAGTATTTT. The gene calls are TRBV5-4 and TRBJ2-3; D call uncertain. CDR1 and CDR2 from the germline V gene are SGHNT and YYREEE (reference sequence). The CDR3 length is 14 residues. V was trimmed by 0 bases and J by 1 base, leaving 6 bases between them.

V is TRBV6-5 and J is TRBJ1-4; D remains ambiguous. The germline V gene encodes CDR1 MNHEY and CDR2 SVGAGI. The CDR3 contains 14 residues. The V gene lost 6 bases and the J gene lost 4 bases, with 12 bases spanning the gap. CDR3 bases: TGTGCCAGCAGCTTCCTTGGAATTAATGAAAAACTGTTTTTT. It is translated as CASSFLGINEKLFF.

The gene calls are TRBV18 and TRBJ2-2; 11 positions match TRBD2. CDR1 is KGHSH and CDR2 is LQKENI in the germline V gene. The V and J ends lost 3 bases and 4 bases, in that order; junction bases with no gene match: 7. The CDR3 consists of 17 residues. The CDR3 protein is CASSPLSGRAVTGELFF. In DNA form, the CDR3 reads TGTGCCAGCTCACCCCTTAGCGGGAGGGCCGTCACCGGGGAGCTGTTTTTT.

A note on this clone: Germline and junction disagree at one end, which may indicate a read error. The rearrangement joins TRBV10-2 to TRBJ2-7, with 10 nucleotides matching TRBD2. The germline gives CDR1 WSHSY, CDR2 SAAADI. The CDR3 extends over 11 amino acids. The chain's CDR3 is CASSVGLATNF. The CDR3 DNA reads as TGCGCCAGCAGTGTGGGACTAGCGACCAACTTC.

J is TRBJ1-1 and V is TRBV9, with TRBD1 matching 7 bases. V gave up 3 bases and J gave up 1 base; unmatched junction bases: 3. Germline CDR1 reads SGDLS; CDR2 reads YYNGEE. This CDR3 spans 14 amino acids. CDR3 DNA sequence: TGTGCCAGCAGCGCTTGGACAGGGAACACTGAAGCTTTCTTT. As protein: CASSAWTGNTEAFF.

The chain carries TRBV5-1 and TRBJ2-1; 8 nucleotides agree with TRBD2. Trimming at V came to 0 bases and at J to 4 bases, leaving 6 bases not matched to a gene. Germline V gene lookup returns CDR1 SGHRS and CDR2 YFSETQ. The CDR3 runs 16 residues. CDR3 sequence: CASSLGKRESYNEQFF. CDR3 in DNA: TGCGCCAGCAGCTTGGGGAAGCGGGAGTCGTACAATGAGCAGTTCTTC.

The genes are TRBV7-2 and TRBJ1-2; weak D call: TRBD1 (5 bases). The CDR3 covers 15 residues. Deletions cut 2 bases from V and 0 bases from J, with 10 bases between. Germline V CDR1 and CDR2: SGHTA, FQGNSA. CDR3 region: CASSLTATANYGYTF. The CDR3 region has the DNA TGTGCCAGCAGCTTAACGGCGACAGCTAACTATGGCTACACCTTC.

The V gene is TRBV2, the J gene TRBJ2-5; D ambiguous. V was pared by 2 bases and J by 4 bases, with 14 bases between. This CDR3 region has 15 residues. Germline V CDR1 and CDR2: SNHLY, FYNNEI. CDR3 DNA sequence: TGTGCCAGCAGTGAAATGTGGGATATTCGAGAGACCCAGTACTTC. Its protein is CASSEMWDIRETQYF.

The CDR3 DNA reads TGTGCCTGGAGCACAGGGGTCTATGGCTACACCTTC. Translating it yields CAWSTGVYGYTF. This chain joins TRBV30 and TRBJ1-2; 7 bases match TRBD1. V gave up 3 bases and J gave up 4 bases; unmatched junction bases: 2. This CDR3 is built from 12 residues. Germline V lookup: CDR1 GTSNPN, CDR2 SVGIG (reference sequence). The variable domain in full, completed from reference TRBV30 and TRBJ1-2, reads SQTIHQWPATLVQPVGSPLSLECTVEGTSNPNLYWYRQAAGRGLQLLFYSVGIGQISSEVPQNLSASRPQDRQFILSSKKLLLSDSGFYLCAWSTGVYGYTFGSGTRLTVV.

V and J are TRBV30 and TRBJ2-5; D remains unclear. Per the germline V gene, CDR1 is GTSNPN and CDR2 is SVGIG (reference sequence). Trimming cost V 2 bases and J 1 base, with 11 bases left between them. The CDR3 extends over 14 amino acids. Written as DNA, the CDR3 is TGTGCCTGGAGTAAGAGACCGACCCAAGAGACCCAGTACTTC. Translated: CAWSKRPTQETQYF. Drawing the rest from reference TRBV30 and TRBJ2-5, the complete variable domain is SQTIHQWPATLVQPVGSPLSLECTVEGTSNPNLYWYRQAAGRGLQLLFYSVGIGQISSEVPQNLSASRPQDRQFILSSKKLLLSDSGFYLCAWSKRPTQETQYFGPGTRLLVL.

This clone was seen a few times. The genes are TRBV9 and TRBJ1-6; D gene ambiguous. V lost 0 bases and J 7 bases, leaving 5 bases between the germline ends. CDR1 SGDLS and CDR2 YYNGEE come from the germline V gene. This CDR3 is 13 amino acids long. Here the CDR3 DNA reads TGTGCCAGCAGCGTAGATGACAATTCACCCCTCCACTTT. Amino acid sequence: CASSVDDNSPLHF.

This chain uses TRBV18 with TRBJ2-5, with 9 bases matching TRBD1. CDR1 is KGHSH, CDR2 LQKENI, per germline. V lost 3 bases, J lost 5 bases, and 7 bases stayed unmatched. This CDR3 comprises 15 residues. The CDR3 here is CASSPIQGARETQYF. CDR3 DNA: TGTGCCAGCTCACCGATACAGGGGGCGCGGGAGACCCAGTACTTC.

This chain connects TRBV7-9 to TRBJ1-2; D not certain. CDR1 SEHNR and CDR2 FQNEAQ come from the germline V gene (reference sequence). Trimming removed 1 base from V and 4 bases from J, with 7 bases in between. The CDR3 runs 13 residues. The CDR3 bases are TGTGCCAGCAGCTTAGGCGGACCCTATGGCTACACCTTC. Translated: CASSLGGPYGYTF.